The T cell receptor beta chain under discussion was sequenced for a study of blood T cell repertoires in COVID-19. The table came from immunoSEQ multiplex PCR; TCRdb's copy has only in-frame clones and leaves some out. The sample includes about 240,000 clones, roughly 87% of them seen just once. The V segment lost 3 bases and the J segment 2 bases; nucleotides outside the gene matches: 11. Germline loops: CDR1 LGHNA, CDR2 YNFKEQ. The CDR3 covers 17 residues. The TCR comes from a man between 60 and 75 years old who had recovered from COVID-19. The V call is TRBV4-2, the J call TRBJ2-7; 9 nucleotides align to TRBD1. The specimen was peripheral blood. Here the CDR3 DNA reads TGTGCCAGCAGCCAGGCCAAGGGGACAGGGTTGACCTACGAGCAGTACTTC. Translating it yields CASSQAKGTGLTYEQYF.